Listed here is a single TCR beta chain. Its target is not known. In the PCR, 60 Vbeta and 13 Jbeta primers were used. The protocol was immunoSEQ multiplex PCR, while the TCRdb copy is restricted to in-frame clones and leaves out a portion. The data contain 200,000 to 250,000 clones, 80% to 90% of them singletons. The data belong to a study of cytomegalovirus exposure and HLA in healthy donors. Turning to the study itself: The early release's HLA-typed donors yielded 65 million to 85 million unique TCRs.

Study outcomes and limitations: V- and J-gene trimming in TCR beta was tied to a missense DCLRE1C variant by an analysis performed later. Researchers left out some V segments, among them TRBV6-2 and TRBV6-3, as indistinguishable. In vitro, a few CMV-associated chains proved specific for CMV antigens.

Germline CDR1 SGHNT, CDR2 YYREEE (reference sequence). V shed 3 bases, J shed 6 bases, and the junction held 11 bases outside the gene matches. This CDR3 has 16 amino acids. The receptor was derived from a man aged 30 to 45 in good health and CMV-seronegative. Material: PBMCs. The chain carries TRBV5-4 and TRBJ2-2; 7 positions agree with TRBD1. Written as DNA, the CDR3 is TGTGCCAGCAGCTCGCCGGGACAGCCAGAGGCCGGGGAGCTGTTTTTT. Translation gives CASSSPGQPEAGELFF.